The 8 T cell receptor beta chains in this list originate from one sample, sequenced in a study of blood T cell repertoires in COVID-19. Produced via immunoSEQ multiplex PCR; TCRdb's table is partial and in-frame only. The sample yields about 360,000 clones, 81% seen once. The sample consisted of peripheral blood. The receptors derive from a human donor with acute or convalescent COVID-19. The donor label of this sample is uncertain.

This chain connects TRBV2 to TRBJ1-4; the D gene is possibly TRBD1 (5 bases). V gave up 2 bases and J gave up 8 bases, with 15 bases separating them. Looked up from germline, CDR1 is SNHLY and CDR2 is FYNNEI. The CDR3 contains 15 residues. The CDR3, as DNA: TGTGCCAGCAGTGAATGGGGGGGTCGTGTGGAAAAACTGTTTTTT. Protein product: CASSEWGGRVEKLFF.

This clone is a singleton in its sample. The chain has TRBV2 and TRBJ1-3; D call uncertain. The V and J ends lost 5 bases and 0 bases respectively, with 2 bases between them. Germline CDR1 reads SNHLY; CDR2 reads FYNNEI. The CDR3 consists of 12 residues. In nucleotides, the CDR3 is TGTGCCAGCAGTTACTCTGGAAACACCATATATTTT. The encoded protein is CASSYSGNTIYF.

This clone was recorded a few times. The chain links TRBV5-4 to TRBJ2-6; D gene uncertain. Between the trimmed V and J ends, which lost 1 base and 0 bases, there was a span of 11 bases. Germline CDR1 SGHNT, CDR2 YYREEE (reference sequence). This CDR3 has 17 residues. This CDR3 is CASSLSRSSSGANVLTF. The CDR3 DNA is TGTGCCAGCAGCTTGTCTCGCTCCAGCTCTGGGGCCAACGTCCTGACTTTC.

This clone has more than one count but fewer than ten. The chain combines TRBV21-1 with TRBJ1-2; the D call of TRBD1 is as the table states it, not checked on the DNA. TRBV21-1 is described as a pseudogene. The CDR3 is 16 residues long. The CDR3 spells CASSKLDRGFNYGYTF. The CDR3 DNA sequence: TGTGCCAGCAGCAAGCTCGACAGGGGGTTTAACTATGGCTACACCTTC.

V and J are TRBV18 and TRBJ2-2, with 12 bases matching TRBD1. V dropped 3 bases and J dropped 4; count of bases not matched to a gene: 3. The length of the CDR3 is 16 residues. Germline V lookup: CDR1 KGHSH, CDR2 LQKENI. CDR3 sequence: CASSPGQGAITGELFF. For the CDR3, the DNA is TGTGCCAGCTCACCGGGACAGGGGGCTATCACCGGGGAGCTGTTTTTT. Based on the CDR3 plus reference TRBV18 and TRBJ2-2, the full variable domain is NAGVMQNPRHLVRRRGQEARLRCSPMKGHSHVYWYRQLPEEGLKFMVYLQKENIIDESGMPKERFSAEFPKEGPSILRIQQVVRGDSAAYFCASSPGQGAITGELFFGEGSRLTVL.

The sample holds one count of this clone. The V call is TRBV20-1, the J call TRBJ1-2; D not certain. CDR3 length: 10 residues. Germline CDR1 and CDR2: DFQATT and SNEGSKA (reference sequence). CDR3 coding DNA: TGCGCCGGGAGCTACTATGGCTACACCTTC. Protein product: CAGSYYGYTF.

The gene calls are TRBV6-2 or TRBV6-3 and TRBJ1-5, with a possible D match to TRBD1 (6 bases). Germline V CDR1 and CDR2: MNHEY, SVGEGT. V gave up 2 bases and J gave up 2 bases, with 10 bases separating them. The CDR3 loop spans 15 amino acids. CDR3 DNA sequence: TGTGCCAGCAGTTACGTAGGGGGTGGCAATCAGCCCCAGCATTTT. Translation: CASSYVGGGNQPQHF.

CDR3 coding DNA: TGTGCCAGCAGCGTAGGGCAGGGCGCGTCTCGGTACGAGCAGTACTTC. Protein sequence: CASSVGQGASRYEQYF. V usage is TRBV9 and J usage is TRBJ2-7; D might be TRBD1 (5 bases). CDR3 length equals 16 residues. Trimming pared 0 bases from V and 4 bases from J, leaving 17 bases between. Looked up from germline, CDR1 is SGDLS and CDR2 is YYNGEE.